Below are 26 T cell receptor beta chains sequenced from a single sample in a study of blood T cell repertoires in COVID-19. TCRdb's copy holds only in-frame clones and misses some; the assay was immunoSEQ multiplex PCR. The sample consists of around 100,000 clones, roughly four fifths of them appearing once. The sequenced sample consisted of peripheral blood. These receptors originate from a man between 65 and 85 years old with active or convalescent COVID-19.

The chain employs TRBV7-9 and TRBJ2-1, with 14 bases matching TRBD2. The ends lost 5 bases at V and 10 bases at J; junction bases unmatched: 7. The CDR3 has 15 residues. CDR1 is SEHNR and CDR2 is FQNEAQ in the germline V gene (reference sequence). CDR3 nucleotides: TGTGCCAGCAGCGTTATGGGACTAGCGGGAGAGGAGCAGTTCTTC. Translating it yields CASSVMGLAGEEQFF.

Concerning this clone itself: This sample also contains other DNA sequences that code for the same CDR3. The rearrangement links TRBV7-9 to TRBJ1-4; D may be TRBD1 (5 bases). Deletions cut 0 bases from V and 7 bases from J, with 9 bases between. Germline CDR1 SEHNR, CDR2 FQNEAQ (reference sequence). The CDR3 runs 14 residues. The CDR3 DNA follows: TGTGCCAGCAGCTTAGCCCAGGGTGGTGAAAAACTGTTTTTT. Amino acids: CASSLAQGGEKLFF.

This clone was recorded many times. Here the CDR3 DNA reads TGTGCCAGCAGCCCAGGGGGCTCTGGAAACACCATATATTTT. Its translation: CASSPGGSGNTIYF. This chain uses TRBV11-2 with TRBJ1-3; 7 bases are shared with TRBD1. Germline V gene data show CDR1 as SGHAT and CDR2 as FQNNGV. The CDR3 has 14 residues. V lost 5 bases and J lost 0; bases outside the gene matches: 1.

This chain joins TRBV5-5 and TRBJ1-4; D possibly corresponds to TRBD1 (5 bases). Between the trimmed V and J ends, which lost 0 bases and 0 bases, there was a span of 12 bases. The CDR3 sequence is 17 residues long. From germline, CDR1 is SGHKS and CDR2 YYEKEE (reference sequence). CDR3 bases: TGTGCCAGCAGCTTGGGCGGGGGGAGATCAACTAATGAAAAACTGTTTTTT. It is translated as CASSLGGGRSTNEKLFF. Based on the CDR3 plus reference TRBV5-5 and TRBJ1-4, the full variable domain is DAGVTQSPTHLIKTRGQQVTLRCSPISGHKSVSWYQQVLGQGPQFIFQYYEKEERGRGNFPDRFSARQFPNYSSELNVNALLLGDSALYLCASSLGGGRSTNEKLFFGSGTQLSVL.

This clone was detected only a few times. This sequence joins TRBV7-2 and TRBJ1-5; maybe TRBD1 (6 bases). Germline V gene lookup returns CDR1 SGHTA and CDR2 FQGNSA. The CDR3 totals 14 residues. With 5 bases removed from V and 5 bases from J, the gap between germline ends came to 13 bases. The CDR3 reads CASSPWTADQPQHF. The CDR3 DNA follows: TGTGCCAGCAGCCCATGGACAGCAGATCAGCCCCAGCATTTT.

The chain links TRBV4-2 to TRBJ2-1, with no clear D. The V gene's germline CDR1 is LGHNA and CDR2 YNFKEQ. The V end lost 4 bases, the J end lost 3 bases, and 10 bases lay between the germline ends. CDR3 length equals 14 residues. CDR3 sequence (DNA): TGTGCCAGCAGCCCCCACATATTCTACAATGAGCAGTTCTTC. It yields the protein CASSPHIFYNEQFF.

This clone came up once. The J gene is TRBJ2-1, the V gene TRBV20-1, with unresolved D. Between the trimmed V and J ends, which lost 3 bases and 1 base, there was a span of 4 bases. Germline assignment: CDR1 DFQATT and CDR2 SNEGSKA (reference sequence). There are 12 residues in the CDR3. The CDR3 nucleotides are TGCAGTGCTAGTCCGTCCTACAATGAGCAGTTCTTC. It translates to CSASPSYNEQFF.

The rearrangement uses TRBV25-1 and TRBJ2-6; tentative D call: TRBD1 (6 bases). The CDR3 sequence is 17 residues long. V lost 8 bases to trimming and J lost 0 bases, with 17 bases between them. Germline V gene data show CDR1 as MGHDK and CDR2 as SYGVNS. CDR3 bases: TGTGCCAGCGTTACAGGGCCTTTTTCCTCTGGGGCCAACGTCCTGACTTTC. This codes for CASVTGPFSSGANVLTF.

The chain uses TRBV9 and TRBJ2-1, with 11 bases identical to TRBD2. This CDR3 has 18 residues. The germline CDR1 and CDR2 sequences are SGDLS and YYNGEE. J lost 1 base, V lost 5 bases, and 11 bases had no gene match. This chain's CDR3 is CASSDSGGASGSYNEQFF. In nucleotides, the CDR3 is TGTGCCAGCAGTGATAGCGGGGGGGCATCGGGTTCCTACAATGAGCAGTTCTTC.

The chain combines TRBV7-9 with TRBJ1-1; no clear D. Germline CDR1 and CDR2: SEHNR and FQNEAQ (reference sequence). The CDR3 contains 12 residues. V was pared by 4 bases and J by 8 bases, with 11 bases between. This CDR3 reads CASSSREREAFF. CDR3 nucleotides: TGTGCCAGCAGCTCAAGGGAGAGAGAAGCTTTCTTT.

This chain connects TRBV18 to TRBJ1-2; D remains ambiguous. V lost 3 bases to trimming and J lost 7 bases, with 9 bases between them. The CDR3 totals 12 residues. The germline gives CDR1 KGHSH, CDR2 LQKENI. CDR3 in amino acids: CASSPEAFGYTF. The CDR3 region has the DNA TGTGCCAGCTCACCCGAAGCGTTTGGCTACACCTTC.

J is TRBJ1-4 and V is TRBV11-2, with 7 bases identical to TRBD1. CDR1 and CDR2 (germline): SGHAT, FQNNGV. Trimming at V came to 0 bases and at J to 2 bases, leaving 9 bases not matched to a gene. The CDR3 spans 18 residues. CDR3 loop: CASSLEFFTGATNEKLFF. The CDR3 nucleotides are TGTGCCAGCAGCTTAGAATTCTTTACAGGGGCCACTAATGAAAAACTGTTTTTT.

This sequence joins TRBV30 and TRBJ1-6; D unresolved. V lost 0 bases to trimming and J lost 8 bases, with 11 bases between them. Germline-derived CDR1 and CDR2 are GTSNPN and SVGIG (reference sequence). CDR3 size: 14 residues. The CDR3 sequence: CAWSVTGKDSPLHF. The DNA of the CDR3 is TGTGCCTGGAGTGTTACGGGGAAGGATTCACCCCTCCACTTT.

This clone was detected only a few times. The chain uses TRBV2 and TRBJ1-6; maybe TRBD1 (5 bases). The germline V and J ends were trimmed by 7 bases and 8 bases, with 12 bases remaining between them. The CDR3 totals 13 residues. Germline values: CDR1 SNHLY, CDR2 FYNNEI. The CDR3 here is CASMKGRYSPLHF. CDR3 in DNA: TGTGCCAGCATGAAGGGGCGGTATTCACCCCTCCACTTT.

The chain links TRBV28 to TRBJ1-1; D uncertain. The CDR3 runs 14 residues. The germline gives CDR1 MDHEN, CDR2 SYDVKM. Trimming cost V 5 bases and J 4 bases, with 14 bases left between them. CDR3 sequence reads: CASSLSAGSTEAFF. CDR3 bases: TGTGCCAGCAGTCTCAGCGCCGGGAGCACTGAAGCTTTCTTT.

This sequence joins TRBV2 and TRBJ2-7; TRBD1 aligns across 7 bases. The germline CDR1 and CDR2 sequences are SNHLY and FYNNEI. CDR3 length: 16 amino acids. The V segment lost 10 bases and the J segment 2 bases; nucleotides outside the gene matches: 17. DNA of the CDR3: TGTGCCATAAGACAGGGAGAAATCATAAAGGCCTACGAGCAGTACTTC. This translates into CAIRQGEIIKAYEQYF.

This clone was detected a few times. CDR3 DNA: TGCGCCAGCAGTGGGAGGAAGAACTATGGCTACACCTTC. Translation: CASSGRKNYGYTF. This chain joins TRBV10-1 and TRBJ1-2; D remains ambiguous. The germline CDR1 and CDR2 sequences are WNHNN and SYGVQD (reference sequence). This CDR3 spans 13 amino acids. Trimming cost V 4 bases and J 2 bases, with 8 bases left between them.

Written as DNA, the CDR3 is TGCGCCAGCAGCTTGGACGAGAGCACAGATACGCAGTATTTT. Translated, it gives CASSLDESTDTQYF. The rearrangement joins TRBV5-1 to TRBJ2-3; D not certain. Germline V gives CDR1 SGHRS, CDR2 YFSETQ. The CDR3 is 14 amino acids. V gave up 0 bases and J gave up 0 bases, with 5 bases separating them.

The gene calls are TRBV5-1 and TRBJ2-6; TRBD1 aligns across 9 bases. This CDR3 contains 18 residues. The V segment lost 4 bases and the J segment 0 bases; nucleotides outside the gene matches: 8. Germline V CDR1 and CDR2: SGHRS, YFSETQ. The CDR3 spells CASSTRQGGGSGANVLTF. In nucleotides, the CDR3 is TGCGCCAGCAGCACCAGACAGGGGGGCGGCTCTGGGGCCAACGTCCTGACTTTC. The full variable domain, rest sourced from reference TRBV5-1 and TRBJ2-6, is KAGVTQTPRYLIKTRGQQVTLSCSPISGHRSVSWYQQTPGQGLQFLFEYFSETQRNKGNFPGRFSGRQFSNSRSEMNVSTLELGDSALYLCASSTRQGGGSGANVLTFGAGSRLTVL.

The chain couples TRBV29-1 to TRBJ2-1; TRBD1 is a possible D gene (6 bases). Trimming shortened V by 1 base and J by 8 bases, and 18 bases separated the two germline ends. CDR1 is SQVTM and CDR2 is ANQGSEA in the germline V gene. The CDR3 extends over 15 amino acids. CDR3 sequence (DNA): TGCAGCGTTGAAGGACCAGGGGTTGGGGGCGATGAGCAGTTCTTC. This codes for CSVEGPGVGGDEQFF.

This clone was counted a few times. CDR3: CASSLSGGTGELFF. Written as DNA, the CDR3 is TGTGCCAGCAGTCTTAGCGGGGGCACCGGGGAGCTGTTTTTT. The chain uses TRBV28 and TRBJ2-2; 9 bases agree with TRBD2. This CDR3 comprises 14 residues. V lost 5 bases, J lost 4 bases, and 2 bases stayed unmatched. The germline V gene encodes CDR1 MDHEN and CDR2 SYDVKM.

This clone was observed a single time. This chain uses TRBV5-1 with TRBJ2-1, with D tentatively TRBD1 (5 bases). Trimming removed 0 bases from V and 7 bases from J, with 8 bases in between. Germline CDR1 and CDR2: SGHRS and YFSETQ. This CDR3 has 13 amino acids. CDR3 sequence reads: CASSLGSGNEQFF. CDR3 coding DNA: TGCGCCAGCAGCTTGGGCTCAGGGAATGAGCAGTTCTTC. The variable domain in full, with the rest retrieved from reference TRBV5-1 and TRBJ2-1, is KAGVTQTPRYLIKTRGQQVTLSCSPISGHRSVSWYQQTPGQGLQFLFEYFSETQRNKGNFPGRFSGRQFSNSRSEMNVSTLELGDSALYLCASSLGSGNEQFFGPGTRLTVL.

The chain uses TRBV7-2 and TRBJ2-7; TRBD1 agrees at 7 bases. The junction had 15 bases not matched to a gene; V was cut back by 6 bases and J by 4 bases. The CDR3 loop spans 16 amino acids. CDR1 is SGHTA, CDR2 FQGNSA, per germline. Here the CDR3 DNA reads TGTGCCAGCAGTTACACCCTAGGACAGGTCTTTTACGAGCAGTACTTC. Translation: CASSYTLGQVFYEQYF.

This clone appeared once. V usage is TRBV3-1 (or the pseudogene TRBV3-2) and J usage is TRBJ2-1; TRBD1 aligns across 7 bases. The CDR3 consists of 13 residues. Trimming cost V 1 base and J 9 bases; bases outside gene matches: 3. CDR1 and CDR2 from the germline V gene are LGHDT and YNNKEL (reference sequence). The CDR3 DNA sequence: TGTGCCAGCAGCCAAGGGAACAGGGGTGAGCAGTTCTTC. Translated: CASSQGNRGEQFF.

The V and J genes are TRBV5-5 and TRBJ1-4; tentatively, D is TRBD1 (5 bases). The germline V and J ends were trimmed by 2 bases and 8 bases, with 13 bases remaining between them. The CDR3 covers 14 residues. Germline loops: CDR1 SGHKS, CDR2 YYEKEE (reference sequence). Here the CDR3 DNA reads TGTGCCAGCAGCTTTTTAGGAGGGGACGAAAAACTGTTTTTT. Protein: CASSFLGGDEKLFF.

The chain employs TRBV3-1 (or the pseudogene TRBV3-2) and TRBJ2-5; 8 bases fit TRBD1. The trim removed 4 bases at V and 5 bases at J, leaving 12 bases unmatched. This CDR3 region has 16 residues. Germline V gene lookup returns CDR1 LGHDT and CDR2 YNNKEL (reference sequence). The CDR3 nucleotides read TGTGCCAGCAGCCGGACCTACAGGGGGTGGGGGGAGACCCAGTACTTC. As protein: CASSRTYRGWGETQYF.